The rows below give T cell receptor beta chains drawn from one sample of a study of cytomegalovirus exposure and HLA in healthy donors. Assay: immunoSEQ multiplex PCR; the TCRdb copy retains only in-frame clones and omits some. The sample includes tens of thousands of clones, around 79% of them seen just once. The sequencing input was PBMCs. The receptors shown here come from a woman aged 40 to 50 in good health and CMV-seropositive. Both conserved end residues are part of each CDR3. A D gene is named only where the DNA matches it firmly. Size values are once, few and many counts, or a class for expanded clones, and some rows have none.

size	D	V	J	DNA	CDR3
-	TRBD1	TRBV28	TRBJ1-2	TGTGCCAGCAGTGCGACAGGGGATGACTATGGCTACACCTTC	CASSATGDDYGYTF
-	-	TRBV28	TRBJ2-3	TGTGCCAGCATGCGGGCGGCAGATACGCAGTATTTT	CASMRAADTQYF
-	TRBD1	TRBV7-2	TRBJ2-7	TGTGCCAGCAGCTTAGGACAGGGGGACGAGCAGTACTTC	CASSLGQGDEQYF
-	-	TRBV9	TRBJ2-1	TGTGCCAGCAGCGGATCGATGGGGGGGCGCAATGAGCAGTTCTTC	CASSGSMGGRNEQFF
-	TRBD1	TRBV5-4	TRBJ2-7	TGTGCCAGCAGCCCCGGGACAGGGGACTACGAGCAGTACTTC	CASSPGTGDYEQYF
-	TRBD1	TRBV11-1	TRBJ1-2	TGTGCCAGCAGCGGGGGGACAGGGTCTACTAACTATGGCTACACCTTC	CASSGGTGSTNYGYTF
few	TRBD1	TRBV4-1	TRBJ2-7	TGCGCCAGCAGCCCGGGACAGACCTACTACGAGCAGTACTTC	CASSPGQTYYEQYF
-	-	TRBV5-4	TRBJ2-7	TGTGCCAGCAGCTTCGGCGGGACAGTCTACGAGCAGTACTTC	CASSFGGTVYEQYF
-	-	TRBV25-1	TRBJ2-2	TGTGCCAGCAGCCCCCGAGGTAACACCGGGGAGCTGTTTTTT	CASSPRGNTGELFF
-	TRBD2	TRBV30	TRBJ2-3	TGTGCCTGGGGGAGGGACGGATCTAGCACAGATACGCAGTATTTT	CAWGRDGSSTDTQYF
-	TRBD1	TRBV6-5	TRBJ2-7	TGTGCCAGCAGTTACTCGGGGACAGCGTACGAGCAGTACTTC	CASSYSGTAYEQYF
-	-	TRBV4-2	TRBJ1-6	TGTGCCAGCAGCCAAGAACAATCCCCGATAAATTCACCCCTCCACTTT	CASSQEQSPINSPLHF
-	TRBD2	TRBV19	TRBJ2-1	TGTGCCAGTAAACTAGCGGGAGTCACCGAGCAGTTCTTC	CASKLAGVTEQFF
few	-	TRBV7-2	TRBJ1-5	TGTGCCAGCAGCTTAGCGGCAGGGGAACAGCCCCAGCATTTT	CASSLAAGEQPQHF
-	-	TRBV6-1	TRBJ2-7	TGTGCCAGCAGTGAACTGGAGTACGAGCAGTACTTC	CASSELEYEQYF
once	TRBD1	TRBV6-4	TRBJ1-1	TGTGCCAGCCGGGCGGGACAGCAGAACACTGAAGCTTTCTTT	CASRAGQQNTEAFF
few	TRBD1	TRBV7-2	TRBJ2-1	TGTGCCAGCAGTTCCCGGACAGGGATGGACTACAATGAGCAGTTCTTC	CASSSRTGMDYNEQFF
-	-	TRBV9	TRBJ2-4	TGTGCCAGCAGCACGCGGACAGAAGGAATTCAGTACTTC	CASSTRTEGIQYF
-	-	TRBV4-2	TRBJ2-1	TGTGCCAGCAGCCACGAAGGGCCGCGGCGGGACTTAGGGGATGAGCAGTTCTTC	CASSHEGPRRDLGDEQFF
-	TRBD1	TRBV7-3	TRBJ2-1	TGTGCCAGCAGCTTCCCCCCTCAGGGGGCAGGTGAGCAGTTCTTC	CASSFPPQGAGEQFF